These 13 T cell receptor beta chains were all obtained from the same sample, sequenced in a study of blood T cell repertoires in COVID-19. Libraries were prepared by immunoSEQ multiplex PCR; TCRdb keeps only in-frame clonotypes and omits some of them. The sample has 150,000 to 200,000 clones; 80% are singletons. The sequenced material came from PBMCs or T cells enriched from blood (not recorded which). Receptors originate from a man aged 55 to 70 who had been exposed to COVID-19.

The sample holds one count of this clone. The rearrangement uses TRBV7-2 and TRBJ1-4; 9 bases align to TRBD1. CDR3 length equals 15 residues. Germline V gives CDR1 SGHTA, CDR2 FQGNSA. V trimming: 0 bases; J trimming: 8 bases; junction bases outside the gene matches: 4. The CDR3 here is CASSLATGGGEKLFF. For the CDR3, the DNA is TGTGCCAGCAGCTTAGCCACAGGGGGCGGCGAAAAACTGTTTTTT.

CDR3 in amino acids: CSVELAGGSDTQYF. CDR3 DNA sequence: TGCAGCGTTGAGCTAGCGGGGGGATCAGATACGCAGTATTTT. The V call is TRBV29-1, the J call TRBJ2-3; 11 bases map to TRBD2. The CDR3 loop spans 14 amino acids. V dropped 3 bases and J dropped 4; count of bases not matched to a gene: 3. Germline V CDR1 and CDR2: SQVTM, ANQGSEA.

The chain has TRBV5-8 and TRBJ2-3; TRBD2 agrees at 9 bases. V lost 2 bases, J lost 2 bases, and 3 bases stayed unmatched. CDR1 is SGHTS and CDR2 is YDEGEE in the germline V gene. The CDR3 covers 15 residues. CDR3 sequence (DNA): TGTGCCAGCAGCTTTAGCGGGAGCCCCACAGATACGCAGTATTTT. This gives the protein CASSFSGSPTDTQYF.

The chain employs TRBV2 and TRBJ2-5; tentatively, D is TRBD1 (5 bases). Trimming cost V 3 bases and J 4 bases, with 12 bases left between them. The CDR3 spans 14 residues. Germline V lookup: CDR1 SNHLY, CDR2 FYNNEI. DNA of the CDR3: TGTGCCAGCAGTGATCGCAGGGTTGGAGAGACCCAGTACTTC. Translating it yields CASSDRRVGETQYF. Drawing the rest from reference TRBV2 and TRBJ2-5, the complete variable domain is EPEVTQTPSHQVTQMGQEVILRCVPISNHLYFYWYRQILGQKVEFLVSFYNNEISEKSEIFDDQFSVERPDGSNFTLKIRSTKLEDSAMYFCASSDRRVGETQYFGPGTRLLVL.

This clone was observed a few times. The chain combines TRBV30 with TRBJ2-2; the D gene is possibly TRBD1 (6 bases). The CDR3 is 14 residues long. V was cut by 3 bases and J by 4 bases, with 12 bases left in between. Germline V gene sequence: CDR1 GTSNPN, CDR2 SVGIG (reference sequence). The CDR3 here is CAWRDQQGTGELFF. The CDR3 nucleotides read TGTGCCTGGAGGGACCAACAGGGCACCGGGGAGCTGTTTTTT.

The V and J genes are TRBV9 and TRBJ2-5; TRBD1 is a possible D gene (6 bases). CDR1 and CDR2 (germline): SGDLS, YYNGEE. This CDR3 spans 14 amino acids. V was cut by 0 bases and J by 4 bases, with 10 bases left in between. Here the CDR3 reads CASSVGQGRETQYF. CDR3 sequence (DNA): TGTGCCAGCAGCGTAGGGCAGGGGCGAGAGACCCAGTACTTC.

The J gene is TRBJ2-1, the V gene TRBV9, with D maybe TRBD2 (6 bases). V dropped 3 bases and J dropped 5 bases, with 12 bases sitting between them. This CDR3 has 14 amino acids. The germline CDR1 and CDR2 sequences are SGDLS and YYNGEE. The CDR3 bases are TGTGCCAGCAGCGCGAGCCTAGCGCACAATGAGCAGTTCTTC. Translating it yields CASSASLAHNEQFF.

The CDR3 region has the DNA TGTGCCACCGCCGGGACTGGGAGGCCAGATACGCAGTATTTT. Translated: CATAGTGRPDTQYF. V usage is TRBV24-1 and J usage is TRBJ2-3; D possibly corresponds to TRBD2 (6 bases). From germline, CDR1 is KGHDR and CDR2 SFDVKD. The V end was cut by 9 bases, the J end by 4 bases, with 16 bases between. This CDR3 contains 14 residues.

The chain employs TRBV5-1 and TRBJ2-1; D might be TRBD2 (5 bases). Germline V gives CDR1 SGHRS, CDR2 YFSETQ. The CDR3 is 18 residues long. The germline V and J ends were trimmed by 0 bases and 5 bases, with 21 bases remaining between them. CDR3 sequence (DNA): TGCGCCAGCAGCTTGGTTTTCGGTGGGAGCTTGACTGACAATGAGCAGTTCTTC. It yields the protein CASSLVFGGSLTDNEQFF.

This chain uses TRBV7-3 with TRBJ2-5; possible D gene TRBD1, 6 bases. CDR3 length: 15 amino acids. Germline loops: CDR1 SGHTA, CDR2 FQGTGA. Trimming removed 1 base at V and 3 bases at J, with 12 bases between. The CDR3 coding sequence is TGTGCCAGCAGCTTAAACGGCAGGGGAGAAGAGACCCAGTACTTC. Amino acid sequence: CASSLNGRGEETQYF.

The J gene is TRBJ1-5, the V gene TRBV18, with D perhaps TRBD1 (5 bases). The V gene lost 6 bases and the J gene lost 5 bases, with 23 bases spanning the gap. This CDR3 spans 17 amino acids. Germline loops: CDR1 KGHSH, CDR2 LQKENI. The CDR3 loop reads CASSKTQGLEGYQPQHF. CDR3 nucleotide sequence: TGTGCCAGCTCCAAAACTCAGGGTCTCGAAGGATATCAGCCCCAGCATTTT.

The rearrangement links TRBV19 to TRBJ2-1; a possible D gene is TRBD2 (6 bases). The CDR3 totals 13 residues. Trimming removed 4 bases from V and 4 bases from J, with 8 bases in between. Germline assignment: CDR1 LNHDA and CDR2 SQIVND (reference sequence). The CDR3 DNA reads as TGTGCCAGTAGTACCGGGACTTACAATGAGCAGTTCTTC. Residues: CASSTGTYNEQFF.

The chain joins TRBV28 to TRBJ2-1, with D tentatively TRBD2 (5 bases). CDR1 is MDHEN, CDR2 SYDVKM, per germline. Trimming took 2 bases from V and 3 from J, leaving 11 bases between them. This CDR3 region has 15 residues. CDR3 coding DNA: TGTGCCAGCAGTTTAATAAGCGGATTCTACAATGAGCAGTTCTTC. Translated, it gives CASSLISGFYNEQFF. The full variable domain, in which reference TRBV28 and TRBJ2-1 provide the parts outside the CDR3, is DVKVTQSSRYLVKRTGEKVFLECVQDMDHENMFWYRQDPGLGLRLIYFSYDVKMKEKGDIPEGYSVSREKKERFSLILESASTNQTSMYLCASSLISGFYNEQFFGPGTRLTVL.